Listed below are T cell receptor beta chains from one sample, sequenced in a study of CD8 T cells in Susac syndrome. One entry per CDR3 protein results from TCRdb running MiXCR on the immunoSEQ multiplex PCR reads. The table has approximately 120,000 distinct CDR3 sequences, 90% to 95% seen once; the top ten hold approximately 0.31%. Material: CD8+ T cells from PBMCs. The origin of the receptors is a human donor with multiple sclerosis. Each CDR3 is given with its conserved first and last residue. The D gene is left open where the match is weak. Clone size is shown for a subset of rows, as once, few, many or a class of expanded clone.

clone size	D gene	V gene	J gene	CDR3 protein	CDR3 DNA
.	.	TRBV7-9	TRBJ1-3	CASSIGGLRNTIYF	TGTGCCAGCAGCATAGGGGGACTCAGAAACACCATATATTTT
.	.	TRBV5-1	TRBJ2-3	CASSPYYTDTQYF	TGCGCCAGCAGCCCGTACTACACAGATACGCAGTATTTT
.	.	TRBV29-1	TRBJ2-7	CSVEDRAETYEQYF	TGCAGCGTTGAAGATAGAGCCGAGACCTACGAGCAGTACTTC
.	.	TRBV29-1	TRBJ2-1	CSVEDGNSYNEQFF	TGCAGCGTTGAAGACGGGAACTCCTACAATGAGCAGTTCTTC
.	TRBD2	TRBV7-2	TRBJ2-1	CASSLAPDGRGPYNEQFF	TGTGCCAGCAGCTTAGCGCCGGACGGGAGGGGCCCCTACAATGAGCAGTTCTTC
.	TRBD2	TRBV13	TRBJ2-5	CASSTPRSGGARETQYF	TGTGCCAGCAGCACCCCGCGGAGCGGGGGGGCCAGAGAGACCCAGTACTTC
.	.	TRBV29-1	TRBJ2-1	CSVEARVGYNEQFF	TGCAGCGTTGAGGCTAGAGTCGGCTACAATGAGCAGTTCTTC
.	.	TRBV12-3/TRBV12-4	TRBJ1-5	CASRTQAGGNQPQHF	TGTGCCAGCAGGACACAGGCTGGGGGCAATCAGCCCCAGCATTTT
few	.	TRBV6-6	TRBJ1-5	CASSYGDSNQPQHF	TGTGCCAGCAGTTACGGGGATAGCAATCAGCCCCAGCATTTT
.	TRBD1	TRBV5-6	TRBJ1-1	CASSLGAGTANTEAFF	TGTGCCAGCAGCTTGGGAGCCGGGACAGCGAACACTGAAGCTTTCTTT
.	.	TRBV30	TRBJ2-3	CAWSETGRGTDTQYF	TGTGCCTGGAGCGAAACAGGGCGAGGCACAGATACGCAGTATTTT
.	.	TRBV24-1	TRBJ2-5	CATSDQTGLETQYF	TGTGCCACCAGTGACCAGACCGGATTGGAGACCCAGTACTTC
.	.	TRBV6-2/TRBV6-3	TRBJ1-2	CASSYSAARSSYGYTF	TGTGCCAGCAGTTACTCGGCAGCGAGATCATCTTATGGCTACACCTTC
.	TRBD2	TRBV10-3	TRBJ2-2	CAITPSGGPNTGELFF	TGTGCCATCACGCCTAGCGGGGGTCCGAACACCGGGGAGCTGTTTTTT
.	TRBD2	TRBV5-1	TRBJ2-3	CASSLVAGDTDTQYF	TGCGCCAGCAGCTTGGTGGCGGGAGACACAGATACGCAGTATTTT
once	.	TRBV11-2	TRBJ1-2	CASSLGNNYGYTF	TGTGCCAGCAGCTTAGGAAACAACTATGGCTACACCTTC
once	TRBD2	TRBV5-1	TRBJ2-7	CASRETSGTYEQYF	TGCGCCAGCAGGGAGACTAGCGGCACCTACGAGCAGTACTTC
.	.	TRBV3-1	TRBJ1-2	CASSPSSGNYGYTF	TGTGCCAGCAGCCCTTCGTCCGGGAACTATGGCTACACCTTC
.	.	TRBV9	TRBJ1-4	CASSVGSGPSNEKLFF	TGTGCCAGCAGCGTAGGGTCCGGTCCTTCGAATGAAAAACTGTTTTTT
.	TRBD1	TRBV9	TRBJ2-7	CASSVGTGYYEQYF	TGTGCCAGCAGCGTCGGGACAGGGTATTACGAGCAGTACTTC
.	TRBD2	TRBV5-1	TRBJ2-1	CASSLAGSGRKSYNEQFF	TGCGCCAGCAGCTTGGCCGGTAGCGGGAGGAAGTCCTACAATGAGCAGTTCTTC
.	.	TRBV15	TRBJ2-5	CATSRGPGVRQETQYF	TGTGCCACCAGCAGAGGTCCAGGCGTTCGTCAAGAGACCCAGTACTTC
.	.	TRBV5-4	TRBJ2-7	CASSRLGYEQYF	TGTGCCAGCAGCCGGCTAGGCTACGAGCAGTACTTC
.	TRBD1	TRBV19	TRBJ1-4	CASSGDRGWIEKLFF	TGTGCCAGTAGTGGGGACAGGGGGTGGATTGAAAAACTGTTTTTT
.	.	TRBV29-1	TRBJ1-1	CSSGGGRGLGEAFF	TGCAGCTCCGGAGGGGGACGGGGGCTTGGTGAAGCTTTCTTT
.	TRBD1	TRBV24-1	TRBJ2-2	CATSDRTGGTGELFF	TGTGCCACCAGTGATCGGACAGGGGGGACCGGGGAGCTGTTTTTT
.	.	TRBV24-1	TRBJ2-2	CATSDFDAQGLTGELFF	TGTGCCACCAGTGATTTCGACGCCCAGGGGTTGACCGGGGAGCTGTTTTTT
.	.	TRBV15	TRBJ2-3	CATSRDSPRVATDTQYF	TGTGCCACCAGCAGAGATTCTCCCAGGGTGGCAACAGATACGCAGTATTTT